The 6 T cell receptor beta chains in this list originate from one sample, sequenced in a study of CD8 T cells in Susac syndrome. An amount of RNA that ranged from roughly 0.45 to 1 ug was reverse transcribed with random hexamers. One entry per CDR3 protein results from TCRdb running MiXCR on the immunoSEQ multiplex PCR reads. This sample has about 400,000 distinct CDR3 sequences; approximately 85% occur once, and the top ten carry roughly 0.11%. Specimen: CD8+ T cells from PBMCs. The receptors stem from a human donor with multiple sclerosis.

The chain has TRBV7-2 and TRBJ1-1, with a weak D call TRBD1 (6 bases). Germline values: CDR1 SGHTA, CDR2 FQGNSA. V gave up 3 bases and J gave up 0 bases, with 14 bases separating them. CDR3 length: 16 residues. CDR3: CASSLGQDSMNTEAFF. The CDR3 DNA reads as TGTGCCAGCAGCTTGGGACAAGATTCCATGAACACTGAAGCTTTCTTT.

This rearrangement joins TRBV23-1 to TRBJ2-5; D remains ambiguous. TRBV23-1 is annotated as an ORF whose role is uncertain. The CDR3 has 11 residues. V was cut by 3 bases and J by 13 bases, with 12 bases left in between. The CDR3 DNA sequence: TGCGCCAGCAGTCATAACTCGAAAGGGTACTTC. This sequence encodes CASSHNSKGYF.

The chain links TRBV24-1 to TRBJ2-2; perhaps TRBD1 as D (6 bases). Germline-derived CDR1 and CDR2 are KGHDR and SFDVKD. This CDR3 spans 13 amino acids. Between the trimmed V and J ends, which lost 9 bases and 4 bases, there was a span of 11 bases. The CDR3 region has the DNA TGTGCCACCCAGGACAGCAGCACCGGGGAGCTGTTTTTT. Translated, it gives CATQDSSTGELFF.

This sequence joins TRBV27 and TRBJ1-2; possible D gene TRBD1, 5 bases. The CDR3 extends over 14 amino acids. CDR1 and CDR2 (germline): MNHEY, SMNVEV (reference sequence). Trimming took off 5 bases at V and 3 bases at J, with 13 bases between the two ends. CDR3 loop: CASSTAGGHYGYTF. CDR3 coding DNA: TGTGCCAGCAGTACCGCCGGGGGTCACTATGGCTACACCTTC.

The chain carries TRBV12-3 or TRBV12-4 and TRBJ2-7; D assignment may be TRBD1 or TRBD2 (5 bases each). V dropped 3 bases and J dropped 12 bases, with 12 bases sitting between them. The CDR3 runs to 11 residues. The CDR3 spells CASSFSGHRYF. The CDR3 DNA reads as TGTGCCAGCAGTTTTTCGGGGCATCGGTACTTC.

The chain recombines TRBV19 with TRBJ2-1; D may be TRBD2 (5 bases). V was trimmed by 7 bases and J by 0 bases, leaving 13 bases between them. Germline V gene sequence: CDR1 LNHDA, CDR2 SQIVND (reference sequence). CDR3 length equals 15 residues. This CDR3 reads CASTSGGPSYNEQFF. The CDR3 DNA sequence: TGTGCCAGTACCTCCGGAGGCCCCTCCTACAATGAGCAGTTCTTC. The full variable domain, completed using reference TRBV19 and TRBJ2-1, is DGGITQSPKYLFRKEGQNVTLSCEQNLNHDAMYWYRQDPGQGLRLIYYSQIVNDFQKGDIAEGYSVSREKKESFPLTVTSAQKNPTAFYLCASTSGGPSYNEQFFGPGTRLTVL.